This T cell receptor beta chain was observed in a study of OX40 agonist ivuxolimab in advanced cancers. The overall study: Ivuxolimab, an antibody that agonizes OX40 (CD134), was administered to the patients. Of the patients, three showed partial responses, one with hepatocellular carcinoma and two with cutaneous melanoma. Study-level findings and limits: Expanded peripheral T cells had an undetermined antigen specificity.

On this clone: Its antigen remains unknown.

Between the trimmed V and J ends, which lost 6 bases and 11 bases, there was a span of 19 bases. The germline CDR1 and CDR2 sequences are LGHNT and FRNRAP. The CDR3 runs 13 residues. The data were produced by immunoSEQ multiplex PCR, yet TCRdb's version contains in-frame clones alone and is incomplete. The sample lists 65,000 to 70,000 clones; about nine tenths were seen once. This clonotype was sampled from an adult with an advanced solid tumor such as melanoma, head and neck, liver or kidney cancer. V gene TRBV12-5 combines with J gene TRBJ1-2; possible D gene TRBD1, 5 bases. The sequencing used CD4+ or CD8+ T cells sorted from blood, collected in a trial of the OX40 agonist ivuxolimab. The CDR3 DNA reads TGTGCTAGTGGCCTCGGGGACCTTATTAAGTACACCTTC. It specifies CASGLGDLIKYTF.